This TCR beta chain came from a study of blood T cells in healthy people across ages. General study findings and limits: Age advanced and TCR beta diversity per million T cells fell, roughly linearly. Diversity figures derived from one million T cells were judged to underestimate the true value. Among long-lived donors, naive CD4+ cells were more numerous and diversity higher than in aged donors.

Germline CDR1 is SGHVS and CDR2 is FNYEAQ. The CDR3 is 15 amino acids. Germline trimming cut 4 bases from V and 5 bases from J; bases unmatched to any gene: 7. Details on this clonotype: No antigen is known for it.

Using a J-beta primer mix together with a sample-barcoded 5' primer, a second PCR was run for roughly 6 to 11 cycles. TCRdb reanalysed the 5' RACE reads using MiXCR and keeps one entry per CDR3 protein. The sample contains about 670,000 distinct CDR3 sequences, around 41% of which appear only once. The chain combines TRBV7-6 with TRBJ2-1, with 8 bases identical to TRBD2. The clonotype comes from an elderly man in good health. Input material: blood. The CDR3 spells CASSWVGGGHNEQFF. As DNA, the CDR3 is TGTGCCAGCAGCTGGGTTGGCGGGGGGCACAATGAGCAGTTCTTC. Full variable domain (outside the CDR3, taken from reference TRBV7-6 and TRBJ2-1): GAGVSQSPRYKVTKRGQDVALRCDPISGHVSLYWYRQALGQGPEFLTYFNYEAQQDKSGLPNDRFSAERPEGSISTLTIQRTEQRDSAMYRCASSWVGGGHNEQFFGPGTRLTVL.